These T cell receptor beta chains were read from a single sample in a study of cytomegalovirus exposure and HLA in healthy donors. The table came from immunoSEQ multiplex PCR; TCRdb's copy has only in-frame clones and leaves some out. The sample includes 35,000 to 45,000 clones. What was sequenced was PBMCs. All receptors come from a man aged 25 to 45 in good health and CMV-seronegative. Each CDR3 is given with its conserved first and last residue. Each record gives: D gene, J gene, V gene, CDR3 protein, CDR3 DNA. The D gene is left open where the match is weak.

D: .; J: TRBJ1-3; V: TRBV6-6; CDR3: CASKPSSGNTIYF; DNA: TGTGCCAGCAAACCCAGCTCTGGAAACACCATATATTTT
D: TRBD1; J: TRBJ1-1; V: TRBV25-1; CDR3: CASRNRGGNTEAFF; DNA: TGTGCCAGCAGAAACAGGGGTGGTAACACTGAAGCTTTCTTT
D: TRBD2; J: TRBJ2-1; V: TRBV5-6; CDR3: CASSLVREGGNEQFF; DNA: TGTGCCAGCAGCTTGGTCCGGGAGGGGGGGAATGAGCAGTTCTTC
D: .; J: TRBJ2-1; V: TRBV7-2; CDR3: CASSLEAGAQFF; DNA: TGTGCCAGCAGCTTAGAGGCCGGAGCACAGTTCTTC
D: TRBD1; J: TRBJ1-2; V: TRBV12-5; CDR3: CATQHRTGVRGYTF; DNA: TGTGCTACGCAGCATCGAACAGGGGTTAGGGGCTACACCTTC
D: .; J: TRBJ1-2; V: TRBV28; CDR3: CASASAPGQANYGYTF; DNA: TGTGCCAGCGCCTCAGCCCCGGGACAAGCTAACTATGGCTACACCTTC
D: TRBD1; J: TRBJ2-7; V: TRBV15; CDR3: CATSSGQGFDEQYF; DNA: TGTGCCACCAGCTCGGGACAGGGGTTCGACGAGCAGTACTTC
D: TRBD1; J: TRBJ1-5; V: TRBV28; CDR3: CASRLQGGQPQHF; DNA: TGTGCCAGCAGGCTCCAGGGGGGCCAGCCCCAGCATTTT
D: TRBD2; J: TRBJ2-5; V: TRBV9; CDR3: CASSGLAGQETQYF; DNA: TGTGCCAGCAGCGGGCTAGCGGGGCAAGAGACCCAGTACTTC
D: .; J: TRBJ1-1; V: TRBV7-9; CDR3: CASSLAQGGTEAFF; DNA: TGTGCCAGCAGCTTGGCACAGGGTGGGACTGAAGCTTTCTTT
D: TRBD2; J: TRBJ2-1; V: TRBV4-2; CDR3: CASSQDERGGDNEQFF; DNA: TGTGCCAGCAGCCAAGACGAGCGGGGGGGCGACAATGAGCAGTTCTTC
D: TRBD1; J: TRBJ1-2; V: TRBV19; CDR3: CASSAAGTGANYGYTF; DNA: TGTGCCAGTAGTGCCGCCGGGACAGGGGCAAACTATGGCTACACCTTC
D: .; J: TRBJ2-1; V: TRBV20-1; CDR3: CSALREWEQFF; DNA: TGCAGTGCTTTACGGGAGTGGGAGCAGTTCTTC
D: .; J: TRBJ2-3; V: TRBV9; CDR3: CASSVGDTDTQYF; DNA: TGTGCCAGCAGCGTAGGCGACACAGATACGCAGTATTTT
D: TRBD2; J: TRBJ2-7; V: TRBV7-9; CDR3: CASRRLADEQYF; DNA: TGTGCCAGCAGGCGACTAGCGGACGAGCAGTACTTC
D: .; J: TRBJ1-1; V: TRBV18; CDR3: CASCRKRELGEAFF; DNA: TGTGCCAGTTGTCGCAAAAGGGAGCTGGGTGAAGCTTTCTTT
D: .; J: TRBJ2-7; V: TRBV14; CDR3: CASSQVAGYEQYF; DNA: TGTGCCAGCAGCCAAGTCGCGGGCTACGAGCAGTACTTC
D: .; J: TRBJ2-7; V: TRBV7-2; CDR3: CASSFIGSVYEQYF; DNA: TGTGCCAGCAGCTTCATCGGGTCTGTCTACGAGCAGTACTTC
D: TRBD2; J: TRBJ2-5; V: TRBV18; CDR3: CASSAYPVSGNQETQYF; DNA: TGTGCCAGCTCAGCCTACCCCGTTAGCGGGAACCAAGAGACCCAGTACTTC
D: TRBD1; J: TRBJ2-7; V: TRBV5-5; CDR3: CASSLGDRGYEQYF; DNA: TGTGCCAGCAGCTTGGGGGACAGGGGGTACGAGCAGTACTTC
D: .; J: TRBJ2-7; V: TRBV7-8; CDR3: CASSTKPNRVRPYEQYF; DNA: TGTGCCAGCAGCACCAAGCCAAACAGGGTACGCCCCTACGAGCAGTACTTC
D: TRBD1; J: TRBJ2-5; V: TRBV11-2; CDR3: CASSLSRGLIGETQYF; DNA: TGTGCCAGCAGCTTAAGCAGGGGGCTCATCGGTGAGACCCAGTACTTC
D: TRBD2; J: TRBJ2-5; V: TRBV11-3; CDR3: CASSLTSEETQYF; DNA: TGTGCCAGCAGCTTAACTAGCGAGGAGACCCAGTACTTC
D: .; J: TRBJ2-7; V: TRBV4-2; CDR3: CASSPGRGTYEQYF; DNA: TGTGCCAGCAGCCCCGGGAGAGGGACCTACGAGCAGTACTTC
D: .; J: TRBJ1-1; V: TRBV11-3; CDR3: CASSLNDVGETFF; DNA: TGTGCCAGCAGCCTCAACGATGTCGGGGAGACTTTCTTT
D: TRBD2; J: TRBJ2-1; V: TRBV14; CDR3: CASSPNLAGVFNEQFF; DNA: TGTGCCAGCAGCCCAAACCTAGCGGGAGTCTTCAATGAGCAGTTCTTC
D: .; J: TRBJ1-1; V: TRBV5-4; CDR3: CASSLGGRTTEAFF; DNA: TGTGCCAGCAGCTTGGGAGGGAGGACCACTGAAGCTTTCTTT
D: .; J: TRBJ2-3; V: TRBV5-1; CDR3: CASSLREPAGDTQYF; DNA: TGCGCCAGCAGCTTACGGGAGCCCGCCGGGGATACGCAGTATTTT
D: TRBD1; J: TRBJ1-1; V: TRBV7-8; CDR3: CASSLRTGEAWTEAFF; DNA: TGTGCCAGCAGCTTACGGACAGGGGAAGCGTGGACTGAAGCTTTCTTT
D: TRBD1; J: TRBJ1-1; V: TRBV30; CDR3: CAWTKKPGQGFVKPTEAFF; DNA: TGTGCCTGGACGAAAAAGCCGGGACAGGGGTTTGTTAAGCCCACTGAAGCTTTCTTT
D: TRBD1; J: TRBJ1-3; V: TRBV4-2; CDR3: CASSQETGEADTIYF; DNA: TGTGCCAGCAGCCAAGAGACAGGGGAGGCAGACACCATATATTTT
D: .; J: TRBJ1-6; V: TRBV5-1; CDR3: CASSLKTSRDSPLHF; DNA: TGCGCCAGCAGCTTGAAGACAAGTCGTGATTCACCCCTCCACTTT
D: TRBD2; J: TRBJ2-7; V: TRBV15; CDR3: CATSGGTSGDYEQYF; DNA: TGTGCCACCAGCGGAGGGACTAGCGGGGACTACGAGCAGTACTTC
D: .; J: TRBJ1-1; V: TRBV27; CDR3: CASSWAGGAEAFF; DNA: TGTGCCAGCAGTTGGGCCGGCGGGGCTGAAGCTTTCTTT
D: .; J: TRBJ2-6; V: TRBV6-5; CDR3: CASRLGAGPVVLTF; DNA: TGTGCCAGCAGATTAGGGGCAGGGCCCGTAGTCCTGACTTTC
D: .; J: TRBJ2-7; V: TRBV19; CDR3: CASRNQGGYEQYF; DNA: TGTGCCAGTAGAAATCAGGGGGGATACGAGCAGTACTTC
D: TRBD1; J: TRBJ2-7; V: TRBV5-5; CDR3: CASSPKVVGQGANEQYF; DNA: TGTGCCAGCAGCCCAAAAGTGGTTGGGCAGGGGGCCAACGAGCAGTACTTC
D: .; J: TRBJ2-3; V: TRBV29-1; CDR3: CSVAPTASTDTQYF; DNA: TGCAGCGTTGCCCCCACAGCTAGCACAGATACGCAGTATTTT
D: .; J: TRBJ1-4; V: TRBV19; CDR3: CASSITGQPTNEKLFF; DNA: TGTGCCAGTAGTATAACTGGACAGCCAACTAATGAAAAACTGTTTTTT
D: TRBD2; J: TRBJ2-1; V: TRBV19; CDR3: CASSKAAGKRGNYNEQFF; DNA: TGTGCCAGTAGTAAGGCCGCGGGGAAGCGGGGGAACTACAATGAGCAGTTCTTC
D: .; J: TRBJ2-7; V: TRBV2; CDR3: CASSSIYEQYF; DNA: TGTGCCAGCAGTTCCATCTACGAGCAGTACTTC
D: TRBD1; J: TRBJ1-2; V: TRBV10-1; CDR3: CASSEHDRGSYGYTF; DNA: TGCGCCAGCAGTGAACACGACAGGGGATCTTATGGCTACACCTTC
D: TRBD2; J: TRBJ2-3; V: TRBV5-1; CDR3: CASSITSGVDTQYF; DNA: TGCGCCAGCAGCATAACTAGCGGGGTAGATACGCAGTATTTT
D: .; J: TRBJ1-1; V: TRBV5-4; CDR3: CASSSGSSPREAFF; DNA: TGTGCCAGCAGCTCGGGATCGTCCCCCCGTGAAGCTTTCTTT
D: .; J: TRBJ1-1; V: TRBV29-1; CDR3: CSVDPGDEAFF; DNA: TGCAGCGTTGACCCGGGGGATGAAGCTTTCTTT
D: .; J: TRBJ2-2; V: TRBV27; CDR3: CASSLSPGNTGELFF; DNA: TGTGCCAGCAGTTTATCTCCAGGAAACACCGGGGAGCTGTTTTTT
D: .; J: TRBJ2-1; V: TRBV9; CDR3: CASSPKQDYNEQFF; DNA: TGTGCCAGCAGCCCAAAACAGGACTACAATGAGCAGTTCTTC
D: TRBD1; J: TRBJ2-1; V: TRBV6-4; CDR3: CASRKTGGPNNEQFF; DNA: TGTGCCAGCAGAAAAACAGGGGGCCCAAACAATGAGCAGTTCTTC
D: .; J: TRBJ2-4; V: TRBV15; CDR3: CATSRGQREDIQYF; DNA: TGTGCCACCAGCAGAGGACAGAGGGAGGACATTCAGTACTTC
D: TRBD1; J: TRBJ1-5; V: TRBV7-9; CDR3: CASSLARQGGNQPQHF; DNA: TGTGCCAGCAGCTTGGCCAGACAGGGTGGCAATCAGCCCCAGCATTTT